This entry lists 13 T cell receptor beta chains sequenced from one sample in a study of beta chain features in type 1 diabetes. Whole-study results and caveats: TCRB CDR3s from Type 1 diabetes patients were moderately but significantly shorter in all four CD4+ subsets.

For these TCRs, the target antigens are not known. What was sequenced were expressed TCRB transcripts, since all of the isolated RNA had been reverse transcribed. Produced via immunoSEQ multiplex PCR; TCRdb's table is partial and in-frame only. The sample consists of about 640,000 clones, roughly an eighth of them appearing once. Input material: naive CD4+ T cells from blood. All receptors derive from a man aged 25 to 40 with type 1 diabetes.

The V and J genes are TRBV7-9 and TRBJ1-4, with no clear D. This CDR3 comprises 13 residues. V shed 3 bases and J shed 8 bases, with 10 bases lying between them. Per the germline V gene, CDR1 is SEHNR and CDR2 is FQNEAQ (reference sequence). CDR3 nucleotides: TGTGCCAGCAGCTTGCTTGGAGGGGAAAAACTGTTTTTT. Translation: CASSLLGGEKLFF.

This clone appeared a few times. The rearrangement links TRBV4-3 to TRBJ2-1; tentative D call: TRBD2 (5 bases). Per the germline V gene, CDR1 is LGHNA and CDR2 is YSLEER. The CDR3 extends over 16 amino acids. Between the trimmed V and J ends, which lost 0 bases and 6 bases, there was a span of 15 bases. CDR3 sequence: CASSQELRRVFNEQFF. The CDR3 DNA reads TGCGCCAGCAGCCAAGAATTACGGCGGGTCTTCAATGAGCAGTTCTTC.

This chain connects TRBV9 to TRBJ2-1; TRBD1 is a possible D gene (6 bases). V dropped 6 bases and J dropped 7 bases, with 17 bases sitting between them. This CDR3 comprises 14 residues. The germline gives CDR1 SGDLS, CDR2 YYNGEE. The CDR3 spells CASTLGGLRNEQFF. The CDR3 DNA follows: TGTGCCAGCACCCTAGGGGGTTTGCGGAATGAGCAGTTCTTC.

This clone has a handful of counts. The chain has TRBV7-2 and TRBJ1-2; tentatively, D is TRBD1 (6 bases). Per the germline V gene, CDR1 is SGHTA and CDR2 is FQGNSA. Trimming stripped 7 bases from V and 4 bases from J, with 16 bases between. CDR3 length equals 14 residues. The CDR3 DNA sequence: TGTGCCAGCAAGCTACAGGGAGAGGGCTATGGCTACACCTTC. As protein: CASKLQGEGYGYTF.

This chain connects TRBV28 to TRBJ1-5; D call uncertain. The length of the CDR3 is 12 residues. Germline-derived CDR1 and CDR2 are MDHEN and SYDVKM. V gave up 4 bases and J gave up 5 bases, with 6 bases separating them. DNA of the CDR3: TGTGCCAGCAGTTCAATCGATCAGCCCCAGCATTTT. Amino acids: CASSSIDQPQHF.

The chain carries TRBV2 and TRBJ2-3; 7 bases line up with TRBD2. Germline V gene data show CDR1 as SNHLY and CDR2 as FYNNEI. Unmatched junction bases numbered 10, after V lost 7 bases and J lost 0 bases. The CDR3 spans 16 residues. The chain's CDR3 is CASILSGGTSTDTQYF. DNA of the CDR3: TGTGCCAGCATCCTATCGGGGGGAACTAGCACAGATACGCAGTATTTT.

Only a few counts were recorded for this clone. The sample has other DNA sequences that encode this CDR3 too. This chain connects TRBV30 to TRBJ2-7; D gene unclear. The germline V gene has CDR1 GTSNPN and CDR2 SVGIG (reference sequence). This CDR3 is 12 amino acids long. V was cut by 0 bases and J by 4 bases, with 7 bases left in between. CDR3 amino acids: CAWSVQGYEQYF. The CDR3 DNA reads TGTGCCTGGAGTGTACAAGGGTACGAGCAGTACTTC.

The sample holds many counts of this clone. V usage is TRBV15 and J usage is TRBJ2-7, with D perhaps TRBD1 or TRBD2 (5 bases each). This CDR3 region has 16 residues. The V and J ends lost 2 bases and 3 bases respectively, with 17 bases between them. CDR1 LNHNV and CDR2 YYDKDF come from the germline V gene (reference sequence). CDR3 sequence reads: CATSRPPRDGFYEQYF. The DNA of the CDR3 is TGTGCCACCAGCAGACCACCAAGGGACGGATTCTACGAGCAGTACTTC.

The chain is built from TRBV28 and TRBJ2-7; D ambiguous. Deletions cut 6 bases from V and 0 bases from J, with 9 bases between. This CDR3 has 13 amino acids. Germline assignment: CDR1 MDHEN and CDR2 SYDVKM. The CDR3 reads CASRAESSYEQYF. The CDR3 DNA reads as TGTGCCAGCAGGGCAGAGAGCTCCTACGAGCAGTACTTC.

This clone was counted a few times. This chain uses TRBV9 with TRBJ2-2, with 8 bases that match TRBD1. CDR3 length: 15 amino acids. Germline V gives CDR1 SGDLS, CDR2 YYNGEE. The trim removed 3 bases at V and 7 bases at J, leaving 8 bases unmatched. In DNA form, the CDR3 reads TGTGCCAGCAGCGCCTTGGACAGGGAAGTCGGGGAGCTGTTTTTT. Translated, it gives CASSALDREVGELFF.

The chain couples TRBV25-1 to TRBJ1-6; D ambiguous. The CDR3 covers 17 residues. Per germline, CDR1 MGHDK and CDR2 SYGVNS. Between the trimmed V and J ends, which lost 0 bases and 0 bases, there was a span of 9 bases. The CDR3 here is CASSEYGQSSYNSPLHF. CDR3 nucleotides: TGTGCCAGCAGTGAATATGGTCAAAGCTCCTATAATTCACCCCTCCACTTT.

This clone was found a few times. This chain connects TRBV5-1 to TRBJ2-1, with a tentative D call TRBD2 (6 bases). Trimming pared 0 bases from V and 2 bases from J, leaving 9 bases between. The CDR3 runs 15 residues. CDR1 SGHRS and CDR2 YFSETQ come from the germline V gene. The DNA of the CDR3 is TGCGCCAGCAGCTTGGTCGGGGGAACCTACAATGAGCAGTTCTTC. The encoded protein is CASSLVGGTYNEQFF. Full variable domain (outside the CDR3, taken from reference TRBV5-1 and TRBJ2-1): KAGVTQTPRYLIKTRGQQVTLSCSPISGHRSVSWYQQTPGQGLQFLFEYFSETQRNKGNFPGRFSGRQFSNSRSEMNVSTLELGDSALYLCASSLVGGTYNEQFFGPGTRLTVL.

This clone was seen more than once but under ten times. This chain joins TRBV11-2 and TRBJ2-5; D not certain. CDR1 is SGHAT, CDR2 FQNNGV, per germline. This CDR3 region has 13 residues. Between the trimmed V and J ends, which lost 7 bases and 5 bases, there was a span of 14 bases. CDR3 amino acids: CASTPGQLETQYF. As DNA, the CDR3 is TGTGCCAGCACCCCCGGGCAGTTGGAGACCCAGTACTTC.